The T cell receptor (beta chain) under discussion was sequenced for a study of OX40 agonist ivuxolimab in advanced cancers. With regard to the full study: Ivuxolimab was an agonistic, fully human IgG2 monoclonal antibody directed against OX40 (CD134), a costimulatory receptor. The point of sequencing TCRbeta in the periphery was to test whether ivuxolimab changed TCR sequence diversity and drove clonal T-cell expansion. In the dose-escalation cohort, roughly 80% of patients were male, and the mean age was approximately 64 years, with a range of about 20 to 90. Patients were allowed to have had prior anti-PD-1, anti-PD-L1 or anti-CTLA-4 therapy, and around 43% of the dose-escalation patients had been treated with checkpoint inhibitors. The paper reports the monotherapy dose-escalation portion (N of about 54 patients) of the phase I ivuxolimab trial. Of the approximately 50 patients in dose escalation, some 19 had hepatocellular carcinoma, approximately 15 had melanoma, 9 had renal cell carcinoma and 9 had head and neck cancer. Partial responses were achieved by three dose-escalation patients, of whom one had hepatocellular carcinoma and two had cutaneous melanoma. Intravenous ivuxolimab was administered to patients every 2 weeks at six dose levels: 0.01, 0.1, 0.3, 1.5, 3 and 10 mg/kg.

To sequence the TCRbeta CDR3 region, genomic DNA was isolated from the sorted cells. TCRbeta CDR3 regions were sequenced using the immunoSEQ Assay. The table comes from immuneACCESS by way of TCRdb, which keeps in-frame sequences with V and J called. Part of the clones is missing from these tables; in studies checked, under half for an unresolved V gene and the rest for unknown reasons. The sample table contains 40,000 to 50,000 clones; only one count was recorded for around nine tenths of them. Around 40% of the sample comes from the top ten. What the authors observed across the whole study: Antigen specificity was not determined for the clonally expanded peripheral T cells. At doses from 0.1 to 3.0 mg/kg, clonal expansion was seen in both CD4+ and CD8+ blood T cells between baseline and week 6. In the 0.1-3.0 mg/kg groups, partial responders had among the lowest normalized peripheral clonal expansion, particularly in CD8+ T cells. After ivuxolimab, more expanded clones were found on average in CD8+ T cells than in CD4+ T cells. Low levels of normalized T-cell clonal expansion were also seen in some patients who did not respond.

The trial excluded patients who had a history of autoimmune disease or were on systemic immunosuppression. In every dose cohort, peripheral blood was drawn for TCR sequencing at baseline, cycle 4 day 1, and cycle 7 day 1. Samples came from an open-label, multicenter, first-in-human phase I dose-escalation trial of ivuxolimab. Adults with locally advanced or metastatic head and neck squamous cell, hepatocellular, melanoma or renal cell carcinoma were enrolled in the trial. Before TCR sequencing, CD4+ and CD8+ T cells were separately sorted from peripheral blood. Comment on this clone: The target of this receptor is not known. The sample holds no much larger clone one base away, and base qualities are not on file.

From the germline V gene (reference sequence), CDR1 is MNHNY and CDR2 is SVGAGI. Trimming takes 6 bases from V and 14 bases from J, and the germline ends sit 11 bases apart. CDR3 length: 11 amino acids, cysteine to phenylalanine. Solely the CDR3 DNA is kept, with 33 bases framed from the first base. This clonotype originated in an adult with an advanced solid tumor such as melanoma, head and neck, liver or kidney cancer. The chain links TRBV6-6 with TRBJ1-6; the D gene cannot be named for sure. Sequencing was performed on CD4+ or CD8+ T cells sorted from blood, taken in a trial of the OX40 agonist ivuxolimab. The nucleotides read TGTGCCAGCAGCTCCCCCGGCGCCCTCCACTTT. It encodes CASSSPGALHF.